This is a list of T cell receptor beta chains from one sample in a study of metastatic and nonmetastatic thyroid tumors. Through MiXCR, TCRdb re-clonotyped the PCR reads. The table has about 85,000 clones, around 7.8% seen once. Source material: blood. The source is a female donor with papillary thyroid cancer or a benign thyroid nodule (not recorded which). Some clones in this sample may be carry-over from other donors' samples. CDR3s include the opening cysteine and the closing phenylalanine or tryptophan. The D gene is left open where the match is weak. Part of the rows lack a size; the others show once, few, many or a class for expanded clones.

many	TRBJ2-5	TRBD1	TRBV6-1	TGTGCCAGCAGACCTGGGACAGGACTAAAAGAGACCCAGTACTTC	CASRPGTGLKETQYF
many	TRBJ2-3	TRBD2	TRBV7-2	TGTGCCAGCAGCTTAGGTAGCGGGGGGAGAGATACGCAGTATTTT	CASSLGSGGRDTQYF
many	TRBJ2-7	NA	TRBV4-1	TGCGCCAGCAGCCTCTCAACCAACGAGCAGTACTTC	CASSLSTNEQYF
many	TRBJ2-2	TRBD2	TRBV12-3/TRBV12-4	TGTGCCAGCCAGCAACTGGGACTAGCGGGGGGTACCGGGGAGCTGTTTTTT	CASQQLGLAGGTGELFF
many	TRBJ2-2	NA	TRBV9	TGTGCCAGCAGCGTAGTAGTAGCCGGGGAGCTGTTTTTT	CASSVVVAGELFF
many	TRBJ1-2	NA	TRBV29-1	TGCAGCGTTGTATCGACAGACTATGGCTACACCTTC	CSVVSTDYGYTF
many	TRBJ2-1	TRBD2	TRBV9	TGTGCCAGCAGCGTAGTTGGACTAGCTTACAATGAGCAGTTCTTC	CASSVVGLAYNEQFF
many	TRBJ2-5	TRBD2	TRBV30	TGTGCCTGGATAGAGCGGGGCCAAGAGACCCAGTACTTC	CAWIERGQETQYF
many	TRBJ2-3	NA	TRBV9	TGTGCCAGCAGCGTAGTTCCTAGCACAGATACGCAGTATTTT	CASSVVPSTDTQYF
many	TRBJ2-1	TRBD1	TRBV6-5	TGTGCCAGCAGTTCCCCGACAGGGGGCGGAAGCTCCTACAATGAGCAGTTCTTC	CASSSPTGGGSSYNEQFF
few	TRBJ1-1	NA	TRBV9	TGTGCCAGCAGCGCAGAGAACACTGAAGCTTTCTTT	CASSAENTEAFF
many	TRBJ1-2	NA	TRBV27	TGTGCCAGCAGTCTGTTTGGGCAGGGTAATGGCTACACCTTC	CASSLFGQGNGYTF
many	TRBJ1-5	TRBD1	TRBV19	TGTGCCAGTAGTATCCCCAGGGACAGGGGGAGCAATCAGCCCCAGCATTTT	CASSIPRDRGSNQPQHF
many	TRBJ1-6	TRBD1	TRBV19	TGTGCCAGTAGCGACAGGGGTAATTCACCCCTCCACTTT	CASSDRGNSPLHF
many	TRBJ2-7	NA	TRBV19	TGTGCCAGTAGCCGGGACAACCGATACGAGCAGTACTTC	CASSRDNRYEQYF
many	TRBJ2-5	NA	TRBV9	TGTGCCAGCAGCGTAGTAGCGGCGGGGACCCAGTACTTC	CASSVVAAGTQYF
many	TRBJ1-3	NA	TRBV4-1	TGCGCCAGCAGCCCCGGCCGGGTCTCGCGTGAAAACACCATATATTTT	CASSPGRVSRENTIYF
NA	TRBJ1-5	NA	TRBV27	TGTGCCAGCAGTCCGTCGAGGGGGAATCAGCCCCAGCATTTT	CASSPSRGNQPQHF
many	TRBJ2-5	NA	TRBV6-2/TRBV6-3	TGTGCCAGCAGTTACTCGGCGGGTGAGGGCCAAGAGACCCAGTACTTC	CASSYSAGEGQETQYF
many	TRBJ1-4	TRBD1	TRBV7-9	TGTGCCACTGACAGGGGGATCCGAGAGGAAAAACTGTTTTTT	CATDRGIREEKLFF
many	TRBJ2-2	NA	TRBV28	TGTGCCAGCAGTTTCTGGGGGGACACCGGGGAGCTGTTTTTT	CASSFWGDTGELFF
few	TRBJ2-4	NA	TRBV7-3	TGTGCCAGCAGCCCCCAGAGCGGAGCCAAAAACATTCAGTACTTC	CASSPQSGAKNIQYF
few	TRBJ1-3	NA	TRBV28	TGTGCCAGCAGCCTCCCACAAGGGAATTTGGCTGGAAACACCATATATTTT	CASSLPQGNLAGNTIYF
few	TRBJ1-6	NA	TRBV27	TGTGCCAGCAGTTCTTACGACAGCGGCAATAATTCACCCCTCCACTTT	CASSSYDSGNNSPLHF
many	TRBJ1-4	NA	TRBV6-1	TGTGCCAGCAGTGACAGGGGTGGGGAAAAACTGTTTTTT	CASSDRGGEKLFF
many	TRBJ1-6	NA	TRBV19	TGTGCCAGTAGTTTCCGGGGAGGAGGTGCCCAATCACCCCTCCACTTT	CASSFRGGGAQSPLHF
few	TRBJ1-6	NA	TRBV13	TGTGCCAGCAGCTTCGGGGCAAATTCACCCCTCCACTTT	CASSFGANSPLHF
many	TRBJ2-6	NA	TRBV10-1	TGCGCCAGCGCCCCGGCTGGGGCCAACGTCCTGACTTTC	CASAPAGANVLTF
many	TRBJ1-1	NA	TRBV2	TGTGCCAGCATTAATACTCGCGGGTTGGGCACTGAAGCTTTCTTT	CASINTRGLGTEAFF
NA	TRBJ2-1	NA	TRBV5-1	TGCGCCAGCAGATATTTGGGGGCCTACAATGAGCAGTTCTTC	CASRYLGAYNEQFF
NA	TRBJ2-5	TRBD2	TRBV4-2	TGTGCCAGCAGCCAAGAAGCGGGGAGGGAAGAGACCCAGTACTTC	CASSQEAGREETQYF
many	TRBJ1-5	TRBD1	TRBV7-8	TGTGCCAGCAGCTTCGAGACAGGGGCTCAGCCCCAGCATTTT	CASSFETGAQPQHF